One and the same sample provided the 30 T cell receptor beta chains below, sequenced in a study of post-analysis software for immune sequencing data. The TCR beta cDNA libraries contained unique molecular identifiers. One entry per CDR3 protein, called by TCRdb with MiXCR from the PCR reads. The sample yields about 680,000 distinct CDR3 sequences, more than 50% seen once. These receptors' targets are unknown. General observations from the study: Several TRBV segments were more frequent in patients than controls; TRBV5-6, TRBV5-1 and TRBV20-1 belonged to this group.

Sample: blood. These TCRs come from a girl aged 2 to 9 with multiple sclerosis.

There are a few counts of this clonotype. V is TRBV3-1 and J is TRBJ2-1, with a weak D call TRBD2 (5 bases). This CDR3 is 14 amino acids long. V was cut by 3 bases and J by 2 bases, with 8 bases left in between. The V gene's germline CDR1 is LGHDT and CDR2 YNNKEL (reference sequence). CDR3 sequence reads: CASSQTGAYNEQFF. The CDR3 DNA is TGTGCCAGCAGCCAGACCGGGGCCTACAATGAGCAGTTCTTC.

The CDR3: CAIQGPYEQYF. Written as DNA, the CDR3 is TGTGCCATACAGGGACCCTACGAGCAGTACTTC. This chain uses TRBV28 with TRBJ2-7, with TRBD1 as a possible D gene (6 bases). The V gene's germline CDR1 is MDHEN and CDR2 SYDVKM. The ends were cut back, 10 bases at V and 2 bases at J, with 9 bases in the middle. The CDR3 runs to 11 residues.

CDR3 residues: CASRGELYNEQFF. In DNA form, the CDR3 reads TGCGCCTCTCGCGGGGAGCTCTACAATGAGCAGTTCTTC. The chain joins TRBV4-1 to TRBJ2-1, with a tentative D call TRBD2 (6 bases). CDR3 length equals 13 residues. Trimming removed 11 bases at V and 3 bases at J, with 14 bases between. CDR1 is MGHRA and CDR2 is YSYEKL in the germline V gene.

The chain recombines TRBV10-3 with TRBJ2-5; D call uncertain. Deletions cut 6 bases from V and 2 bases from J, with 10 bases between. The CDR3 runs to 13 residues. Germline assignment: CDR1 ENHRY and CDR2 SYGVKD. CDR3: CAIRDRRQETQYF. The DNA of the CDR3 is TGTGCCATCAGGGACCGTCGACAAGAGACCCAGTACTTC.

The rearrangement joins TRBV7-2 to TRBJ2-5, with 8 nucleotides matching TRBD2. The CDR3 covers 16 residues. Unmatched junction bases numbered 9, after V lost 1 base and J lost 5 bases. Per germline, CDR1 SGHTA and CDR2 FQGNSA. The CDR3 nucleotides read TGTGCCAGCAGCTTAGGGCAGGCGGGGGGATCGGAGACCCAGTACTTC. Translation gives CASSLGQAGGSETQYF. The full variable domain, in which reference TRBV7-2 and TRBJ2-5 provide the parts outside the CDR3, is GAGVSQSPSNKVTEKGKDVELRCDPISGHTALYWYRQSLGQGLEFLIYFQGNSAPDKSGLPSDRFSAERTGGSVSTLTIQRTQQEDSAVYLCASSLGQAGGSETQYFGPGTRLLVL.

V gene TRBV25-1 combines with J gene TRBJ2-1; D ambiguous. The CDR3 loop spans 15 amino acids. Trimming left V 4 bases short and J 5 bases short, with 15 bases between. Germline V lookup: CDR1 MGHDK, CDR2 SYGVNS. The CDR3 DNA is TGTGCCAGCAGTGGGTATACTTTCAGGAACAATGAGCAGTTCTTC. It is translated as CASSGYTFRNNEQFF.

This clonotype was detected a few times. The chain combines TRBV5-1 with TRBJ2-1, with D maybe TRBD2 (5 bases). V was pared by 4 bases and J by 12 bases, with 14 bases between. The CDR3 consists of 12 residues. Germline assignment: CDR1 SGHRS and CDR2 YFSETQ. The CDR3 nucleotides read TGCGCCAGCAGCGGAAACAGAGAGGGGCAGTTCTTC. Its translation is CASSGNREGQFF.

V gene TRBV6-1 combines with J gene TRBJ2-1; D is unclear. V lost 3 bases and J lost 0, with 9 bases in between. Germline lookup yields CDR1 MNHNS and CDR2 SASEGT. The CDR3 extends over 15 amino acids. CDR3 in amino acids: CASSESPVSYNEQFF. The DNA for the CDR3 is TGTGCCAGCAGTGAGTCTCCGGTCTCCTACAATGAGCAGTTCTTC.

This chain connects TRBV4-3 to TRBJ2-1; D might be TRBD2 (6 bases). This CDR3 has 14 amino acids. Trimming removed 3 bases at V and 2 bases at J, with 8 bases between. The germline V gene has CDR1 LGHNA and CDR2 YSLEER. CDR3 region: CASSHGGAYNEQFF. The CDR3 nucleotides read TGCGCCAGCAGCCACGGCGGGGCCTACAATGAGCAGTTCTTC.

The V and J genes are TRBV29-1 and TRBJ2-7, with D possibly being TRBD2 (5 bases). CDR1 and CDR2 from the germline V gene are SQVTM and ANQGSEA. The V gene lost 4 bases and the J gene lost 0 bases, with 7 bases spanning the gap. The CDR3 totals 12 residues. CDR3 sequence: CSVVGDSYEQYF. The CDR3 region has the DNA TGCAGCGTTGTGGGAGACTCCTACGAGCAGTACTTC.

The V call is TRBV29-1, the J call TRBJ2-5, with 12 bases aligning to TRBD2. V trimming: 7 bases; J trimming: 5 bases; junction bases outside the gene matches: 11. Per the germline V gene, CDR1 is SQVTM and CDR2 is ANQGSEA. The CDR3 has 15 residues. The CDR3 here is CSAKTSGGRGETQYF. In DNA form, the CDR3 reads TGCAGCGCCAAGACTAGCGGGGGCAGAGGGGAGACCCAGTACTTC.

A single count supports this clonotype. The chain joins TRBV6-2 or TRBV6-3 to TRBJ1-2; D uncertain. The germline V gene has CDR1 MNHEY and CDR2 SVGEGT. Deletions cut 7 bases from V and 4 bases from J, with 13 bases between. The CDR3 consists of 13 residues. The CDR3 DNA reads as TGTGCCAGCAACTTAAATAGCTTCTATGGCTACACCTTC. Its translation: CASNLNSFYGYTF.

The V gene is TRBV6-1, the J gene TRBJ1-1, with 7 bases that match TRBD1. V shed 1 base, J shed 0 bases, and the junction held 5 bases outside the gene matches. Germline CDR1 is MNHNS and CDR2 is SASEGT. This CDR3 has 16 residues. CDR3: CASSEGMTGMNTEAFF. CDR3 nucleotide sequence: TGTGCCAGCAGTGAAGGAATGACAGGGATGAACACTGAAGCTTTCTTT.

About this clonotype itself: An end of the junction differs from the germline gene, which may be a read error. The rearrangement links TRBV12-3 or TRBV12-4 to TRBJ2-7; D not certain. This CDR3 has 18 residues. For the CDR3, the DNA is TGTGCCAGCAGCCCACGTCCCAACCGGACCCCCGGCTCCTACGGGCAGTACTTC. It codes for CASSPRPNRTPGSYGQYF.

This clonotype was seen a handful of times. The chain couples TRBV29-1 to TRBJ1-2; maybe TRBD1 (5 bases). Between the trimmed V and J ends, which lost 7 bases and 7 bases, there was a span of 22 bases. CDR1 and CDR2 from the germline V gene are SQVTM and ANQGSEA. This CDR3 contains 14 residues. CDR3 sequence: CSGALAGRFPGYTF. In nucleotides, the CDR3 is TGCAGCGGCGCTTTGGCAGGGAGGTTTCCTGGCTACACCTTC.

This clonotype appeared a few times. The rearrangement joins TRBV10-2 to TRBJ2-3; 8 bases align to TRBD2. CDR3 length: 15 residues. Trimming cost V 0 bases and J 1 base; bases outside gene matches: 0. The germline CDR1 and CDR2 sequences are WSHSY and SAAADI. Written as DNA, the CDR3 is TGCGCCAGCAGTGAGTCTAGCGGGGGCACAGATACGCAGTATTTT. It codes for CASSESSGGTDTQYF.

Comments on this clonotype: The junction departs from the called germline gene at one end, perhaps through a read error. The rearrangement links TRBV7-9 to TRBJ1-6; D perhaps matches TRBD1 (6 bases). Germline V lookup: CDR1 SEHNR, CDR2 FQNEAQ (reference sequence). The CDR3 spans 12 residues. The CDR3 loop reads CAGSLKGGPLHF. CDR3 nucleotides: TGTGCCGGCAGTCTTAAAGGGGGACCCCTCCACTTT.

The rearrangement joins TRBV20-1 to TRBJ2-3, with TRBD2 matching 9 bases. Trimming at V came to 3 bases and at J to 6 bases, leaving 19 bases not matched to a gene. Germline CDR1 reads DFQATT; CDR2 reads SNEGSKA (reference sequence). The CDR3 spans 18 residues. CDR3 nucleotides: TGCAGTGCTAGGACGGCCCCTCTCGGCGGGGGGGCTCTCGATACGCAGTATTTT. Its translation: CSARTAPLGGGALDTQYF.

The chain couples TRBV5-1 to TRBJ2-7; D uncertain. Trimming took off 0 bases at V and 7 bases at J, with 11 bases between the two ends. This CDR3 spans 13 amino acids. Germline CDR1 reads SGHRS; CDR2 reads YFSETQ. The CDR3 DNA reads TGCGCCAGCAGCTTGGTCGGAACATCTGAGCAGTACTTC. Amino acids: CASSLVGTSEQYF.

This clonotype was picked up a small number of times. CDR3 loop: CASSEAASGIYNEQFF. CDR3 DNA sequence: TGTGCCAGCAGTGAAGCTGCCTCCGGGATTTACAATGAGCAGTTCTTC. The chain has TRBV2 and TRBJ2-1; TRBD2 is a possible D gene (5 bases). The CDR3 covers 16 residues. V lost 0 bases and J 4 bases, leaving 13 bases between the germline ends. Germline CDR1 and CDR2: SNHLY and FYNNEI.

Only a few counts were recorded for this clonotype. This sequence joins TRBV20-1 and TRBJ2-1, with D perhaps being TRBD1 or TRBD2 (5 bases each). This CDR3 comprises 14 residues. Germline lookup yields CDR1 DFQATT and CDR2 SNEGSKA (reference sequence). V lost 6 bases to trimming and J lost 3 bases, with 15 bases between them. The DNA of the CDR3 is TGCAGTGCCGCCGAGGATGGGGGCTACAATGAGCAGTTCTTC. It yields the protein CSAAEDGGYNEQFF.

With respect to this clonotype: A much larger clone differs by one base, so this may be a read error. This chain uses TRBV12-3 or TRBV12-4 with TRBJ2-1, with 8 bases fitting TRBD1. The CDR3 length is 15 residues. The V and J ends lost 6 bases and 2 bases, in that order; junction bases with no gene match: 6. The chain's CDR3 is CASSLDRAPYNEQFF. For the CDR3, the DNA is TGTGCCAGCAGCTTGGACAGGGCCCCCTACAATGAGCAGTTCTTC.

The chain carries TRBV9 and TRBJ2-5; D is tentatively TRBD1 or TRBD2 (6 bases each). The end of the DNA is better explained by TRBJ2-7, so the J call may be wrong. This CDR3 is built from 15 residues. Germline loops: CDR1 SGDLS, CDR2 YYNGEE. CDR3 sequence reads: CASSVGGKGGYEQYF. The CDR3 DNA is TGTGCCAGCAGCGTAGGGGGGAAAGGGGGGTACGAGCAGTACTTC.

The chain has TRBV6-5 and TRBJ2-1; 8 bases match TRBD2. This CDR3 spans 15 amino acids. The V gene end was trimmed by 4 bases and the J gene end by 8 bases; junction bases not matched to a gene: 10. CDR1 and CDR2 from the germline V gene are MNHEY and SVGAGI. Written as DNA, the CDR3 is TGTGCCAGCAGTTCAACCGGGACTAGTGAGGATGAGCAGTTCTTC. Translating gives CASSSTGTSEDEQFF.

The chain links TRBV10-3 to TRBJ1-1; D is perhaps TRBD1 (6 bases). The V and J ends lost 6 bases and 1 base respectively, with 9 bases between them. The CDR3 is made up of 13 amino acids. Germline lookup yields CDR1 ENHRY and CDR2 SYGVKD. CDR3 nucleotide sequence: TGTGCCATCAGCCGGGGGGCGAACACTGAAGCTTTCTTT. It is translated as CAISRGANTEAFF.

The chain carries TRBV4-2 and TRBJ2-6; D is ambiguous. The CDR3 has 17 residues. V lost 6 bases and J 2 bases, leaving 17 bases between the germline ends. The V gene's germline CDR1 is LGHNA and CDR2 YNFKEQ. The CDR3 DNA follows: TGTGCCAGCAGAGAAACTAAAAGGCCCCCTGGGGCCAACGTCCTGACTTTC. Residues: CASRETKRPPGANVLTF.

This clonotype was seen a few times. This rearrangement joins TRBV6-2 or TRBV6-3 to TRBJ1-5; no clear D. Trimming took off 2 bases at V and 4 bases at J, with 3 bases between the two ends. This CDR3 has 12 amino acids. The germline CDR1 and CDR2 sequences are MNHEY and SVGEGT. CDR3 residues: CASSYLNQPQHF. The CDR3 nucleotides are TGTGCCAGCAGTTACCTGAATCAGCCCCAGCATTTT.

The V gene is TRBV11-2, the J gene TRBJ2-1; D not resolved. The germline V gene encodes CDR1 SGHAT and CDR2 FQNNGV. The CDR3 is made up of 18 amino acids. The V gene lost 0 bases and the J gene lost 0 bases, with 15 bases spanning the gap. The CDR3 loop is CASSLDVFNLNSYNEQFF. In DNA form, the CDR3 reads TGTGCCAGCAGCTTAGATGTCTTCAACTTAAACTCCTACAATGAGCAGTTCTTC.

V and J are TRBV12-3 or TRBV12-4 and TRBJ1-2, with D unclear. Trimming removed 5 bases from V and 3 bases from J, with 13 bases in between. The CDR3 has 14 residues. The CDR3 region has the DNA TGTGCCAGCAGTGCGGGCCTTGGGGACTATGGCTACACCTTC. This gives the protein CASSAGLGDYGYTF.

CDR3 loop: CASSLDPGPNYGYTF. The CDR3 DNA is TGTGCCAGCAGCTTGGATCCCGGGCCAAACTATGGCTACACCTTC. V gene TRBV7-6 combines with J gene TRBJ1-2; D is uncertain. The germline V gene encodes CDR1 SGHVS and CDR2 FNYEAQ. Trimming removed 3 bases at V and 2 bases at J, with 13 bases between. The CDR3 is made up of 15 amino acids. The full variable domain, with the rest looked up from reference TRBV7-6 and TRBJ1-2, is GAGVSQSPRYKVTKRGQDVALRCDPISGHVSLYWYRQALGQGPEFLTYFNYEAQQDKSGLPNDRFSAERPEGSISTLTIQRTEQRDSAMYRCASSLDPGPNYGYTFGSGTRLTVV.